Shown below are 8 T cell receptor beta chains from a single sample sequenced in a study of CD8+ T cells in alopecia areata. Reverse transcription of extracted RNA yielded cDNA, which provided the sequencing template. Libraries were prepared by immunoSEQ multiplex PCR; TCRdb keeps only in-frame clonotypes and omits some of them. The table includes 65,000 to 90,000 clones, roughly 51% detected once. The sequenced sample was NKG2D-high CD8+ T cells sorted from blood. The receptors were gathered from a human donor with alopecia areata.

This chain links TRBV29-1 with TRBJ2-7, with 10 bases aligning to TRBD2. Per the germline V gene, CDR1 is SQVTM and CDR2 is ANQGSEA. V shed 5 bases and J 6 bases; nucleotides not matched to a gene: 4. This CDR3 contains 12 residues. CDR3: CSVRTSGGEQYF. The CDR3 DNA follows: TGCAGCGTTAGGACTAGCGGAGGCGAGCAGTACTTC.

A few counts support this clone. The rearrangement uses TRBV29-1 and TRBJ2-7; 10 bases map to TRBD2. Germline V CDR1 and CDR2: SQVTM, ANQGSEA. The length of the CDR3 is 13 residues. The trim removed 5 bases at V and 2 bases at J, leaving 3 bases unmatched. This CDR3 is CSVISGRAYEQYF. The CDR3 DNA reads as TGCAGCGTTATCAGCGGGAGGGCCTACGAGCAGTACTTC.

J is TRBJ2-5 and V is TRBV28; no clear D. Looked up from germline, CDR1 is MDHEN and CDR2 is SYDVKM. V was pared by 5 bases and J by 0 bases, with 7 bases between. CDR3 length: 13 residues. CDR3 protein: CASSPYDQETQYF. The CDR3 DNA is TGTGCCAGCAGTCCGTACGACCAAGAGACCCAGTACTTC. Full variable domain (outside the CDR3, taken from reference TRBV28 and TRBJ2-5): DVKVTQSSRYLVKRTGEKVFLECVQDMDHENMFWYRQDPGLGLRLIYFSYDVKMKEKGDIPEGYSVSREKKERFSLILESASTNQTSMYLCASSPYDQETQYFGPGTRLLVL.

The chain has TRBV30 and TRBJ1-6; D gene ambiguous. Germline CDR1 is GTSNPN and CDR2 is SVGIG (reference sequence). The V end lost 0 bases, the J end lost 4 bases, and 13 bases lay between the germline ends. The CDR3 loop spans 16 amino acids. CDR3 sequence reads: CAWSVHRGLYNSPLHF. The CDR3 DNA reads TGTGCCTGGAGTGTACATCGAGGCCTTTATAATTCACCCCTCCACTTT. The entire variable domain, with the rest obtained from reference TRBV30 and TRBJ1-6, is as follows: SQTIHQWPATLVQPVGSPLSLECTVEGTSNPNLYWYRQAAGRGLQLLFYSVGIGQISSEVPQNLSASRPQDRQFILSSKKLLLSDSGFYLCAWSVHRGLYNSPLHFGNGTRLTVT.

The chain uses TRBV29-1 and TRBJ2-5, with TRBD2 identical over 11 bases. Near its end, the DNA agrees better with TRBJ2-7, so the J call may be wrong. The germline CDR1 and CDR2 sequences are SQVTM and ANQGSEA. The length of the CDR3 is 14 residues. For the CDR3, the DNA is TGCAGCGTGGAGGGACTAGCGGAAACCTACGAGCAGTACTTC. Translation: CSVEGLAETYEQYF.

The CDR3, as DNA: TGTGCCAGCAGTTACAGCTCTAGCACAGATACGCAGTATTTT. This encodes CASSYSSSTDTQYF. The rearrangement links TRBV6-5 to TRBJ2-3; D gene uncertain. The CDR3 loop spans 14 amino acids. In germline, CDR1 is MNHEY, CDR2 SVGAGI. The V and J ends lost 2 bases and 0 bases respectively, with 6 bases between them.

This clone occurred a few times. The CDR3 coding sequence is TGCAGCGTTGTGGGGACTAGGACCTACAATGAGCAGTTCTTC. Protein product: CSVVGTRTYNEQFF. V gene TRBV29-1 combines with J gene TRBJ2-1; 8 bases fit TRBD2. The length of the CDR3 is 14 residues. The germline V gene encodes CDR1 SQVTM and CDR2 ANQGSEA. V shed 4 bases and J 2 bases; nucleotides not matched to a gene: 4.

The V and J genes are TRBV7-9 and TRBJ2-5, with D tentatively TRBD2 (6 bases). Trimming took off 3 bases at V and 4 bases at J, with 24 bases between the two ends. Germline loops: CDR1 SEHNR, CDR2 FQNEAQ (reference sequence). The CDR3 extends over 18 amino acids. CDR3 bases: TGTGCCAGCAGCTTCTCCCGCGGGACGGTCGAGGGGACAGAGACCCAGTACTTC. Protein: CASSFSRGTVEGTETQYF. The full variable domain, in which reference TRBV7-9 and TRBJ2-5 provide the parts outside the CDR3, is DTGVSQNPRHKITKRGQNVTFRCDPISEHNRLYWYRQTLGQGPEFLTYFQNEAQLEKSRLLSDRFSAERPKGSFSTLEIQRTEQGDSAMYLCASSFSRGTVEGTETQYFGPGTRLLVL.